These T cell receptor beta chains were read from a single sample in a study of blood T cell repertoires in COVID-19. The data were produced by immunoSEQ multiplex PCR, yet TCRdb's version contains in-frame clones alone and is incomplete. The data contain almost 30,000 clones, 80% to 90% of them singletons. Material: peripheral blood. These receptor sequences come from a human donor in a cohort sampled during active COVID-19. Each CDR3 is given with its conserved first and last residue. A D gene is named only where the DNA matches it firmly. Clone size is stated in some rows and not others, as once, few, many or a class when expanded.

v_call	clone_size	d_call	j_call	cdr3_nt	cdr3_aa
TRBV5-1	.	.	TRBJ2-5	TGCGCCACCCCCGAGAAGGGGCACCAAGAGACCCAGTACTTC	CATPEKGHQETQYF
TRBV18	.	.	TRBJ1-2	TGTGCCAGCTCCCCACGGACAGAAGCTAACTATGGCTACACCTTC	CASSPRTEANYGYTF
TRBV7-3	.	.	TRBJ2-1	TGTGCCAGCAGCCCTCAGGGGGGTAGGAATGAGCAGTTCTTC	CASSPQGGRNEQFF
TRBV30	.	.	TRBJ1-1	TGTGCCTGGAGTCCACCGCGGGAGAACACTGAAGCTTTCTTT	CAWSPPRENTEAFF
TRBV5-6	.	.	TRBJ2-5	TGTGCCAGCAGCTTGGGCAGGTACCAAGAGACCCAGTACTTC	CASSLGRYQETQYF
TRBV7-9	.	TRBD2	TRBJ2-3	TGTGCCAGCAGCTCGTACCAACTAGCGGAATTTATCGCGGATACGCAGTATTTT	CASSSYQLAEFIADTQYF
TRBV7-2	.	.	TRBJ2-3	TGTGCTACCGAGGGGGGGCGCGCAGATACGCAGTATTTT	CATEGGRADTQYF
TRBV7-2	.	.	TRBJ1-5	TGTGCCAGCAGCTTAGAGGGCAGGGCCGGTCAGCCCCAGCATTTT	CASSLEGRAGQPQHF
TRBV7-3	.	TRBD1	TRBJ2-3	TGTGCCAGCAGCTTATCGGCGGGACAGGTGACAGATACGCAGTATTTT	CASSLSAGQVTDTQYF
TRBV2	.	TRBD2	TRBJ2-1	TGTGCCAGCATCGCTAGCGGGGGGCTGGCCAGGAGAAATGAGCAGTTCTTC	CASIASGGLARRNEQFF
TRBV7-3	.	.	TRBJ1-1	TGTGCCAGCAGCTTAACGGGGAGTACTGAAGCTTTCTTT	CASSLTGSTEAFF
TRBV7-2	few	.	TRBJ2-1	TGTGCCAGCAGCTTAGGCGGGACCCGATACAATGAGCAGTTCTTC	CASSLGGTRYNEQFF
TRBV7-2	.	TRBD2	TRBJ2-2	TGTGCCAGCACCCTTGGACTAGGGAACACCGGGGAGCTGTTTTTT	CASTLGLGNTGELFF
TRBV6-5	.	TRBD1	TRBJ2-1	TGTGCCAGCAGTTACTCGGGACAGGCTGAGCAGTTCTTC	CASSYSGQAEQFF
TRBV28	.	.	TRBJ2-7	TGTGCCAGCAGCCCGGGGGGCCCTTACGAGCAGTACTTC	CASSPGGPYEQYF
TRBV9	.	.	TRBJ2-3	TGTGCCAGCAGCGTATTCGCGGGCGGCACAGATACGCAGTATTTT	CASSVFAGGTDTQYF
TRBV4-3	.	.	TRBJ2-7	TGCGCCAGCAGCCAAGATCGGGGGGCCGAGCAGTACTTC	CASSQDRGAEQYF
TRBV19	.	TRBD1	TRBJ2-3	TGTGCCAGTAGTGTAGACAGGGGCACAGATACGCAGTATTTT	CASSVDRGTDTQYF
TRBV7-2	.	TRBD2	TRBJ2-1	TGTGCCAGCAGCTTAGCCCCCGGGACTAGCGGGGTGTTACAGTTCTTC	CASSLAPGTSGVLQFF
TRBV9	once	TRBD1	TRBJ1-3	TGTGCCAGCAGCGCACAGGGGGCAGCTGGAAACACCATATATTTT	CASSAQGAAGNTIYF
TRBV28	once	TRBD2	TRBJ2-7	TGTGCCAGCAGCCGGGGGGGGGCTGGCGAGCAGTACTTC	CASSRGGAGEQYF
TRBV3-1/TRBV3-2	.	TRBD1	TRBJ1-5	TGTGCCAGCAGCGGTGGGACAGAATCCCTGTTGGGCAATCAGCCCCAGCATTTT	CASSGGTESLLGNQPQHF
TRBV27	.	TRBD1	TRBJ1-2	TGTGCCAGCAGCCGGGACAGGGGGAGCGCGGAGGGCTACACCTTC	CASSRDRGSAEGYTF
TRBV5-1	.	TRBD1	TRBJ1-4	TGCGCCAGCAGCCACGGACAGGGTAATGAAAAACTGTTTTTT	CASSHGQGNEKLFF
TRBV7-9	.	.	TRBJ2-7	TGTGCCAGCAGCTCGAACGACAGGAATTACGAGCAGTACTTC	CASSSNDRNYEQYF
TRBV25-1	.	TRBD2	TRBJ2-7	TGTGCCAGCAGCGGACTAGCCGACTCCTACGAGCAGTACTTC	CASSGLADSYEQYF
TRBV5-1	.	.	TRBJ2-7	TGCGCCAGCAGCTTGCAGGGGGGCTACGAGCAGTACTTC	CASSLQGGYEQYF
TRBV5-1	.	.	TRBJ2-1	TGCGCCAGCAGCTCAGCAGGCTCCTACAATGAGCAGTTCTTC	CASSSAGSYNEQFF
TRBV19	.	TRBD1	TRBJ2-5	TGTGCCAGTAGTATCGGACAGGGTGCGGAGACCCAGTACTTC	CASSIGQGAETQYF
TRBV7-2	.	.	TRBJ1-3	TGTGCCAGCAGCTTAGGTCCGGTCCTCTCTGGAAACACCATATATTTT	CASSLGPVLSGNTIYF
TRBV24-1	.	TRBD1	TRBJ2-5	TGTGCCACCAGTGACTACGGGACAGGGCACCAAGAGACCCAGTACTTC	CATSDYGTGHQETQYF
TRBV11-2	.	TRBD1	TRBJ1-4	TGTGCCAGCAGCTACCGGGACAGGGATCGATCTTCAAAACTGTTTTTT	CASSYRDRDRSSKLFF
TRBV4-1	.	.	TRBJ1-2	TGCGCCAGCAGCCAAGACCCCTTTAACTATGGCTACACCTTC	CASSQDPFNYGYTF
TRBV21-1	.	.	TRBJ2-5	TGTGCCAGCCCCGCGGGACGGGTGGGGGAGACCCAGTACTTC	CASPAGRVGETQYF
TRBV2	.	.	TRBJ1-4	TGTGCCAGCAGTGAACCCTTGCCAGGAGGTGAAAAACTGTTTTTT	CASSEPLPGGEKLFF
TRBV9	.	TRBD1	TRBJ1-2	TGTGCCAGCAGCGTAGGGCCTCCAGGGGGAAACTATGGCTACACCTTC	CASSVGPPGGNYGYTF
TRBV6-5	.	.	TRBJ2-2	TGTGCCAGCAGTTACCTCGGGGTAACCACCGGGGAGCTGTTTTTT	CASSYLGVTTGELFF
TRBV7-2	.	TRBD2	TRBJ2-7	TGTGCCAGCAGCTTAGCGGCTAGCGGGGGGGCTTTCGAGCAGTACTTC	CASSLAASGGAFEQYF
TRBV6-6	.	.	TRBJ1-3	TGTGCCAGCAGTTACCAGGCGCTGGGCACGGGAAACACCATATATTTT	CASSYQALGTGNTIYF
TRBV6-1	.	TRBD1	TRBJ1-1	TGTGCCAGCAGCAACGACAGGGACTCTGAAGCTTTCTTT	CASSNDRDSEAFF
TRBV3-1/TRBV3-2	.	TRBD2	TRBJ2-1	TGTGCCAGCAGCGGCCCCGACGCGGGGGGGCCGGTGAATGAGCAGTTCTTC	CASSGPDAGGPVNEQFF
TRBV6-6	few	TRBD2	TRBJ2-3	TGTGCCAGCCGGGGGACTAGCGACTCAGATACGCAGTATTTT	CASRGTSDSDTQYF
TRBV7-3	.	TRBD2	TRBJ2-1	TGTGCCAGCAGCCAAGGACTAGCGGGACGGAATGAGCAGTTCTTC	CASSQGLAGRNEQFF
TRBV3-1/TRBV3-2	.	.	TRBJ1-1	TGTGCCAGCAGCCAGGCGTTGGGCCGCTCTGAAGCTTTCTTT	CASSQALGRSEAFF
TRBV9	.	TRBD2	TRBJ2-5	TGTGCCAGCAGCGTGGTAGCGGGGAGACAAGAGACCCAGTACTTC	CASSVVAGRQETQYF
TRBV2	.	TRBD2	TRBJ2-6	TGTGCCAGCAGTGGGAGCGGGGGGGCAGCTGGGGCCAACGTCCTGACTTTC	CASSGSGGAAGANVLTF
TRBV5-4	.	.	TRBJ1-1	TGTGCCAGCAGCTTCTCAGGGCAAGAAGCTTTCTTT	CASSFSGQEAFF
TRBV29-1	.	.	TRBJ1-2	TGCAGCGTTACTGCAGGTGGCTACACCTTC	CSVTAGGYTF
TRBV9	few	.	TRBJ1-2	TGTGCCAGCAGCGTAGAGCGGAATCCGTACTATGGCTACACCTTC	CASSVERNPYYGYTF
TRBV6-2/TRBV6-3	.	TRBD2	TRBJ2-1	TGTGCCAGCAGTAGCGGGGGGGCATACAATGAGCAGTTCTTC	CASSSGGAYNEQFF
TRBV6-5	.	TRBD1	TRBJ2-2	TGTGCCAGCAGTAGGGGGCTTCACACCGGGGAGCTGTTTTTT	CASSRGLHTGELFF
TRBV19	.	.	TRBJ2-2	TGTGCCAGTAGTCCCCGGGGGGCGAGGGATACCGGGGAGCTGTTTTTT	CASSPRGARDTGELFF
TRBV7-9	.	.	TRBJ2-7	TGTGCCAGCAGCTTAGCGCCTCGCGGAACCTACGAGCAGTACTTC	CASSLAPRGTYEQYF
TRBV19	.	TRBD1	TRBJ2-1	TGTGCCAGTAGTATTACAGGGGCCAATGAGCAGTTCTTC	CASSITGANEQFF
TRBV15	.	TRBD1	TRBJ2-3	TGTGCCACCAGCTTTAGACAGGGGACAGATACGCAGTATTTT	CATSFRQGTDTQYF
TRBV7-9	once	.	TRBJ1-1	TGTGCCAGCAGCCCCGATGGCGGAGGCACTGAAGCTTTCTTT	CASSPDGGGTEAFF
TRBV6-5	.	TRBD1	TRBJ2-5	TGTGCCAGCAGTCCAACTACAGGGGCACGGGAGACCCAGTACTTC	CASSPTTGARETQYF
TRBV3-1/TRBV3-2	.	TRBD2	TRBJ2-3	TGTGCCAGCAGCCAAGATAGCGGGGGTACAGATACGCAGTATTTT	CASSQDSGGTDTQYF
TRBV4-1	.	TRBD1	TRBJ2-7	TGCGCCAGCAGCCAAGAGGGACAGGGGGAGTACGAGCAGTACTTC	CASSQEGQGEYEQYF